These 24 T cell receptor beta chains came from one sample sequenced in a study of T cell responses to AZD1222 COVID-19 vaccine. Here immunoSEQ multiplex PCR was the method, and the copy in TCRdb shows in-frame clones only, minus some. This table has some 120,000 clones, roughly 85% appearing once. The sample in question was peripheral blood, obtained on day 0 of AZD1222 vaccination. The source of these receptors is an adult in good health.

This chain uses TRBV6-5 with TRBJ1-6; D unresolved. Trimming shortened V by 7 bases and J by 10 bases, and 17 bases separated the two germline ends. The CDR3 is 14 amino acids. Germline V CDR1 and CDR2: MNHEY, SVGAGI. The CDR3: CASNRRGLPSPLHF. The CDR3 coding sequence is TGTGCCAGCAACCGACGAGGGTTACCGTCACCCCTCCACTTT.

This chain joins TRBV7-6 and TRBJ2-7; D ambiguous. CDR1 SGHVS and CDR2 FNYEAQ come from the germline V gene. Deletions cut 3 bases from V and 4 bases from J, with 7 bases between. The CDR3 runs to 12 residues. The CDR3 sequence is CASSLSGYEQYF. DNA of the CDR3: TGTGCCAGCAGCTTGTCCGGATACGAGCAGTACTTC.

The J gene is TRBJ1-4, the V gene TRBV10-1, with D tentatively TRBD1 (6 bases). The V end was cut by 5 bases, the J end by 8 bases, with 15 bases between. Germline CDR1 and CDR2: WNHNN and SYGVQD (reference sequence). The CDR3 totals 14 residues. CDR3 in DNA: TGCGCCAGCAGTCGGGGGGGCGCGAGGGAAAAACTGTTTTTT. This codes for CASSRGGAREKLFF.

In this sample, this clone turned up once. The CDR3, as DNA: TGTGCCAGCAGCCCAGACATAAGCAATCAGCCCCAGCATTTT. Residues: CASSPDISNQPQHF. The V gene is TRBV5-8, the J gene TRBJ1-5; no clear D gene. V was cut by 4 bases and J by 1 base, with 9 bases left in between. From germline, CDR1 is SGHTS and CDR2 YDEGEE. The CDR3 consists of 14 residues.

The chain is built from TRBV7-8 and TRBJ1-1; the D is unclear. Germline V gene lookup returns CDR1 SGHVS and CDR2 FQNEAQ. Trimming removed 1 base at V and 3 bases at J, with 6 bases between. This CDR3 comprises 13 residues. The DNA of the CDR3 is TGTGCCAGCAGCTTAGGGGCGTACACTGAAGCTTTCTTT. Amino acid sequence: CASSLGAYTEAFF.

This chain links TRBV5-1 with TRBJ1-1; 10 bases map to TRBD1. The CDR3 covers 17 residues. Germline CDR1 and CDR2: SGHRS and YFSETQ. V lost 4 bases and J lost 4; bases outside the gene matches: 13. Here the CDR3 DNA reads TGCGCCAGCAGCCCGTATGGACAGGGGGATCGAAGCACTGAAGCTTTCTTT. Translation: CASSPYGQGDRSTEAFF.

To note about this clone: Relative to the germline gene, one junction end is altered; a read error may explain this. The chain links TRBV7-7 to TRBJ2-2, with a weak D call TRBD1 (5 bases). This CDR3 has 13 residues. Germline V gene data show CDR1 as SSHAT and CDR2 as FNYEAQ (reference sequence). In nucleotides, the CDR3 is TGTGCTAGCAGGACCAGGGCGACCGGGGAGCTGTTTTTT. Protein product: CASRTRATGELFF.

The V gene is TRBV27, the J gene TRBJ1-2; D not resolved. The V end was cut by 2 bases, the J end by 4 bases, with 14 bases between. This CDR3 is 15 amino acids long. Germline CDR1 reads MNHEY; CDR2 reads SMNVEV (reference sequence). In nucleotides, the CDR3 is TGTGCCAGCAGTTTAGGGTCCGGGAGTACCTATGGCTACACCTTC. This translates into CASSLGSGSTYGYTF.

V usage is TRBV7-9 and J usage is TRBJ2-2; D not certain. Per germline, CDR1 SEHNR and CDR2 FQNEAQ (reference sequence). This CDR3 region has 14 residues. Trimming pared 6 bases from V and 0 bases from J, leaving 8 bases between. For the CDR3, the DNA is TGTGCCAGCAGGTCAGGTTCGAACACCGGGGAGCTGTTTTTT. Encoded protein: CASRSGSNTGELFF. The full variable domain, its missing parts supplied by reference TRBV7-9 and TRBJ2-2, is DTGVSQNPRHKITKRGQNVTFRCDPISEHNRLYWYRQTLGQGPEFLTYFQNEAQLEKSRLLSDRFSAERPKGSFSTLEIQRTEQGDSAMYLCASRSGSNTGELFFGEGSRLTVL.

V usage is TRBV5-1 and J usage is TRBJ2-2; 14 bases are a match to TRBD2. Germline V CDR1 and CDR2: SGHRS, YFSETQ. Trimming at V came to 2 bases and at J to 4 bases, leaving 4 bases not matched to a gene. The CDR3 consists of 17 residues. The CDR3 DNA reads TGCGCCAGCAGCTTCCTAGGACTAGCGGGGGGCACCGGGGAGCTGTTTTTT. This codes for CASSFLGLAGGTGELFF.

The CDR3 bases are TGTGCCAGCAGTGAATATTTCCCGGGACAGGGTTACAATGGCTACACCTTC. It is translated as CASSEYFPGQGYNGYTF. The chain is built from TRBV25-1 and TRBJ1-2; 9 nucleotides line up with TRBD1. Germline-derived CDR1 and CDR2 are MGHDK and SYGVNS. The CDR3 is 17 amino acids. Losses at the gene ends were 0 bases for V and 6 bases for J; bases not matched to a gene: 11.

This clone has just a few counts. The chain is built from TRBV19 and TRBJ1-4, with 9 bases identical to TRBD1. CDR1 and CDR2 from the germline V gene are LNHDA and SQIVND (reference sequence). The ends lost 5 bases at V and 6 bases at J; junction bases unmatched: 4. The CDR3 totals 14 residues. The CDR3 DNA is TGTGCCAGTAGTCCCGGACAGGGGTATGAAAAACTGTTTTTT. This sequence encodes CASSPGQGYEKLFF.

The J gene is TRBJ2-2, the V gene TRBV27; TRBD2 aligns across 13 bases. Germline CDR1 is MNHEY and CDR2 is SMNVEV (reference sequence). The CDR3 is 18 amino acids. After removal of 6 bases from V and 5 bases from J, the junction contained 12 bases not matched to a gene. Here the CDR3 reads CASSPTPQLAGGTGELFF. In DNA form, the CDR3 reads TGTGCCAGCAGCCCCACCCCCCAACTAGCGGGAGGGACCGGGGAGCTGTTTTTT.

This clone was detected only a few times. In DNA, the CDR3 is TGTGCCAGCAGCCGTTTAGATCTGAGGGTGAATTCCGGGGAGCTGTTTTTT. Its translation is CASSRLDLRVNSGELFF. The rearrangement joins TRBV25-1 to TRBJ2-2; D possibly corresponds to TRBD2 (5 bases). Germline V gene data show CDR1 as MGHDK and CDR2 as SYGVNS. There are 17 residues in the CDR3. V lost 6 bases, J lost 6 bases, and 23 bases lay in between.

The V and J genes are TRBV18 and TRBJ1-4, with no clear D. In germline, CDR1 is KGHSH, CDR2 LQKENI. With 5 bases removed from V and 5 bases from J, the gap between germline ends came to 9 bases. This CDR3 has 13 residues. The CDR3 loop is CASSLQENEKLFF. The CDR3 nucleotides are TGTGCCAGCTCATTGCAGGAAAATGAAAAACTGTTTTTT.

The chain links TRBV10-2 to TRBJ2-2; the match to TRBD1 covers 8 bases. This CDR3 is built from 17 residues. The V gene's germline CDR1 is WSHSY and CDR2 SAAADI. V trimming: 5 bases; J trimming: 6 bases; junction bases outside the gene matches: 14. The CDR3 sequence is CASSLEPGTGRSGELFF. The CDR3, as DNA: TGCGCCAGCAGTCTTGAACCTGGGACAGGCCGGTCCGGGGAGCTGTTTTTT.

The chain employs TRBV14 and TRBJ2-1, with 10 bases identical to TRBD2. Looked up from germline, CDR1 is SGHDN and CDR2 is FVKESK. Unmatched junction bases numbered 6, after V lost 4 bases and J lost 6 bases. The CDR3 loop spans 15 amino acids. The CDR3 reads CASSLRTSGVNEQFF. DNA of the CDR3: TGTGCCAGCAGCCTTCGGACTAGCGGAGTCAATGAGCAGTTCTTC. The full variable domain, rest sourced from reference TRBV14 and TRBJ2-1, is EAGVTQFPSHSVIEKGQTVTLRCDPISGHDNLYWYRRVMGKEIKFLLHFVKESKQDESGMPNNRFLAERTGGTYSTLKVQPAELEDSGVYFCASSLRTSGVNEQFFGPGTRLTVL.

This CDR3 is CASSLTQGAVTPLHF. CDR3 nucleotides: TGTGCCAGCAGTTTAACGCAGGGGGCGGTGACACCCCTCCACTTT. The chain joins TRBV27 to TRBJ1-6; 8 bases are a match to TRBD1. V shed 2 bases and J 11 bases; nucleotides not matched to a gene: 8. CDR3 length: 15 amino acids. The germline CDR1 and CDR2 sequences are MNHEY and SMNVEV (reference sequence).

The gene calls are TRBV6-1 and TRBJ2-1; 9 bases are a match to TRBD2. CDR3 length: 16 residues. Per the germline V gene, CDR1 is MNHNS and CDR2 is SASEGT. V shed 3 bases and J 3 bases; nucleotides not matched to a gene: 6. CDR3: CASSEFVSGSYNEQFF. Written as DNA, the CDR3 is TGTGCCAGCAGTGAGTTTGTTAGCGGGAGCTACAATGAGCAGTTCTTC.

This clone was counted only a few times. The chain joins TRBV6-2 or TRBV6-3 to TRBJ1-2; tentative D call: TRBD1 (6 bases). This CDR3 is built from 12 residues. Trimming shortened V by 2 bases and J by 8 bases, and 9 bases separated the two germline ends. Germline V gene lookup returns CDR1 MNHEY and CDR2 SVGEGT. The CDR3 spells CASSYRDIGYTF. Written as DNA, the CDR3 is TGTGCCAGCAGTTACAGGGACATCGGCTACACCTTC.

Ten or more counts support this clone. The chain joins TRBV7-2 to TRBJ1-2; D possibly corresponds to TRBD1 (6 bases). CDR1 is SGHTA and CDR2 is FQGNSA in the germline V gene. Deletions cut 1 base from V and 2 bases from J, with 8 bases between. This CDR3 has 14 amino acids. Here the CDR3 reads CASSLDTGNYGYTF. The CDR3 DNA is TGTGCCAGCAGCTTAGATACAGGGAACTATGGCTACACCTTC. Complete variable domain (other parts from reference TRBV7-2 and TRBJ1-2): GAGVSQSPSNKVTEKGKDVELRCDPISGHTALYWYRQSLGQGLEFLIYFQGNSAPDKSGLPSDRFSAERTGGSVSTLTIQRTQQEDSAVYLCASSLDTGNYGYTFGSGTRLTVV.

The V and J genes are TRBV5-1 and TRBJ2-3; 10 bases agree with TRBD2. In germline, CDR1 is SGHRS, CDR2 YFSETQ. The trim removed 7 bases at V and 3 bases at J, leaving 8 bases unmatched. The CDR3 runs 15 residues. CDR3 amino acids: CASQRRTSGTDTQYF. CDR3 nucleotide sequence: TGCGCCAGCCAGCGTCGGACTAGCGGAACAGATACGCAGTATTTT. Full variable domain (rest looked up from reference TRBV5-1 and TRBJ2-3): KAGVTQTPRYLIKTRGQQVTLSCSPISGHRSVSWYQQTPGQGLQFLFEYFSETQRNKGNFPGRFSGRQFSNSRSEMNVSTLELGDSALYLCASQRRTSGTDTQYFGPGTRLTVL.

Here the CDR3 DNA reads TGCAGCGTCTTGGACAGGGAAGGGTCAGATACGCAGTATTTT. This gives the protein CSVLDREGSDTQYF. The chain couples TRBV29-1 to TRBJ2-3, with 8 positions matching TRBD1. The CDR3 length is 14 residues. V dropped 6 bases and J dropped 4; count of bases not matched to a gene: 9. Germline V CDR1 and CDR2: SQVTM, ANQGSEA.

This chain uses TRBV27 with TRBJ2-1, with D perhaps matching TRBD2 (5 bases). The CDR3 runs to 15 residues. Germline CDR1 MNHEY, CDR2 SMNVEV (reference sequence). V was pared by 2 bases and J by 0 bases, with 8 bases between. CDR3 nucleotides: TGTGCCAGCAGTTTAGAACGGGGCTCCTACAATGAGCAGTTCTTC. Protein product: CASSLERGSYNEQFF.